This T cell receptor (beta chain) was identified in a study of blood T cell repertoires in COVID-19. Study overall: Specimens from acute and convalescent COVID-19 originated in the United States, Italy and Spain. From T cells, B-cell-depleted T cells, or PBMCs came the material, which was cDNA or gDNA.

In this sample, this clone turned up a few times. The CDR3 loop spans 14 amino acids. Authors' analysis steps: Estimation of nucleated cell counts relied on the amplification of reference gene primers. Profiled with immunoSEQ multiplex PCR; TCRdb holds only in-frame clones, not every one. Clonal size and the V and J genes are those of that table, whereas D and trimming came from the DNA. The sample lists nearly 110,000 clones; around 90% were seen once. The chain employs TRBV21-1 and TRBJ1-3; TRBD1 was called by the table and not checked on the DNA. TRBV21-1 corresponds to a pseudogene. Sequenced: peripheral blood. This TCR was sampled from a man aged 35-49 years with active or convalescent COVID-19. For the CDR3, the DNA is TGTGCCAGCAGCACAGGGGGATCTGGAAACACCATATATTTT. It encodes CASSTGGSGNTIYF.